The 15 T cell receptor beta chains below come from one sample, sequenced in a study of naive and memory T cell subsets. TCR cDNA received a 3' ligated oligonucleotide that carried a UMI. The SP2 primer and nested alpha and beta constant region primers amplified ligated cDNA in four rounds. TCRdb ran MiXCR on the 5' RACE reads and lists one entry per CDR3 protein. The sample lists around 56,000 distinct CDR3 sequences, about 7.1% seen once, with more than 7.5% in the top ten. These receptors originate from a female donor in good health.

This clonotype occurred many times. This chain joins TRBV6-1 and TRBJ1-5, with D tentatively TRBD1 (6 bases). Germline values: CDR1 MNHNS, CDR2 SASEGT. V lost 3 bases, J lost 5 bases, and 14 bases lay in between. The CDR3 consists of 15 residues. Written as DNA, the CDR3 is TGTGCCAGCAGTGAGGTGGGGGGGCGGGATCAGCCCCAGCATTTT. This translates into CASSEVGGRDQPQHF.

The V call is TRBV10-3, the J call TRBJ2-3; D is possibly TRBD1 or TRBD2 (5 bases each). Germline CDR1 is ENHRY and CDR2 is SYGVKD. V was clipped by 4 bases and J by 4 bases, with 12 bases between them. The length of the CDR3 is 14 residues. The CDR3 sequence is CAISGTGTSDTQYF. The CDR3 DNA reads TGTGCCATCAGTGGGACTGGGACGTCAGATACGCAGTATTTT.

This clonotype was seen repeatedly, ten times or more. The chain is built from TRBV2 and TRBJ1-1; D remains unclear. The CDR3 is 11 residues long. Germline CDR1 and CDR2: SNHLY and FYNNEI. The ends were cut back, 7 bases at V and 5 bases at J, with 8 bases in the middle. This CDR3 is CASTGWTEAFF. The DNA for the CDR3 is TGTGCCAGCACGGGTTGGACTGAAGCTTTCTTT.

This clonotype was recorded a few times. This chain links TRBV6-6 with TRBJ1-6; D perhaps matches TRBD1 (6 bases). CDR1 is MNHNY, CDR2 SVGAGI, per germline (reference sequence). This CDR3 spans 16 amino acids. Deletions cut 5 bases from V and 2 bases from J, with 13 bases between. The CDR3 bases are TGTGCCAGCAGTCAAAGGGGGAAGACCTATAATTCACCCCTCCACTTT. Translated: CASSQRGKTYNSPLHF.

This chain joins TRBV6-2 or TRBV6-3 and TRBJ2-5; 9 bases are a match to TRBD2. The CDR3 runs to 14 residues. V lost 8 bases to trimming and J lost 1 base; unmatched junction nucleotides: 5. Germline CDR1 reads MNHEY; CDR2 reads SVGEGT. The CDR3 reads CASRAGGSQETQYF. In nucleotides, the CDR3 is TGTGCCAGCCGAGCGGGGGGCAGCCAAGAGACCCAGTACTTC.

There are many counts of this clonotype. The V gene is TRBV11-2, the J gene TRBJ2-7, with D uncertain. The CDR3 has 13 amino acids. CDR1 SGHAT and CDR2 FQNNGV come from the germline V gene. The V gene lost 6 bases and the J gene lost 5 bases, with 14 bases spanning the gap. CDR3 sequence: CASSPNSLNEQYF. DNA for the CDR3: TGTGCCAGCAGTCCCAATTCTCTCAACGAGCAGTACTTC. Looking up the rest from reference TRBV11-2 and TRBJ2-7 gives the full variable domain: EAGVAQSPRYKIIEKRQSVAFWCNPISGHATLYWYQQILGQGPKLLIQFQNNGVVDDSQLPKDRFSAERLKGVDSTLKIQPAKLEDSAVYLCASSPNSLNEQYFGPGTRLTVT.

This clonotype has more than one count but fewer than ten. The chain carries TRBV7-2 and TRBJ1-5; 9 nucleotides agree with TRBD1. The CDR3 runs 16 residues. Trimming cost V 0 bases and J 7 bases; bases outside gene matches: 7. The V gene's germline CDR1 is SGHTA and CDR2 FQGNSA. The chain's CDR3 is CASSLAWGQGGQPQHF. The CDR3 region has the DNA TGTGCCAGCAGCTTAGCGTGGGGACAGGGCGGGCAGCCCCAGCATTTT.

The CDR3 DNA sequence: TGCGCCAGCAGCTGGCGCTGGGAGCTGTTTTTT. Residues: CASSWRWELFF. The V call is TRBV5-1, the J call TRBJ2-2, with D hard to call. V lost 3 bases and J lost 9, with 6 bases in between. This CDR3 is 11 amino acids long. Germline CDR1 SGHRS, CDR2 YFSETQ.

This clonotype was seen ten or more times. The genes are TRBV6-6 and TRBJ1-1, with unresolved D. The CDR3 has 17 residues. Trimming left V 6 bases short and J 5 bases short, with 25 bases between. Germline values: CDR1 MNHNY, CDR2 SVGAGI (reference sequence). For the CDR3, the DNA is TGTGCCAGCAGGATACGACATACGACCTCCTCGGTAACTGAAGCTTTCTTT. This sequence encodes CASRIRHTTSSVTEAFF.

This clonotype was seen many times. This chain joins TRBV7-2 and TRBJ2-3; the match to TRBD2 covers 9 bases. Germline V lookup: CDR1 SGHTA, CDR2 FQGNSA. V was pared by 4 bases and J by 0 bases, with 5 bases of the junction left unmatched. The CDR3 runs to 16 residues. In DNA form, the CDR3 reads TGTGCCAGCAGCTACCTTCTAGCGGGGAGCACAGATACGCAGTATTTT. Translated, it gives CASSYLLAGSTDTQYF.

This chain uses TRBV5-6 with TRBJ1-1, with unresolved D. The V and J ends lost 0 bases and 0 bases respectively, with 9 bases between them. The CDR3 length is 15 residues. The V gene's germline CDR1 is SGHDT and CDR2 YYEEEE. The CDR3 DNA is TGTGCCAGCAGCTTGGAGTTTCGGTTGAACACTGAAGCTTTCTTT. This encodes CASSLEFRLNTEAFF.

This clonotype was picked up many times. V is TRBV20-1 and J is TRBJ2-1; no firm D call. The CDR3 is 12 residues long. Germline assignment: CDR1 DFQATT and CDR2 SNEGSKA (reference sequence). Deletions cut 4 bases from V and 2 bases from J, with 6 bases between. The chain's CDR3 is CSAIKPYNEQFF. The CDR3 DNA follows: TGCAGTGCTATTAAACCCTACAATGAGCAGTTCTTC.

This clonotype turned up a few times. The CDR3 bases are TGTGCCAGCAGCTTTGAAGAAGTGAACACTGAAGCTTTCTTT. Amino acids: CASSFEEVNTEAFF. The chain joins TRBV7-9 to TRBJ1-1, with D uncertain. The CDR3 covers 14 residues. Between the trimmed V and J ends, which lost 3 bases and 0 bases, there was a span of 8 bases. Per germline, CDR1 SEHNR and CDR2 FQNEAQ (reference sequence).

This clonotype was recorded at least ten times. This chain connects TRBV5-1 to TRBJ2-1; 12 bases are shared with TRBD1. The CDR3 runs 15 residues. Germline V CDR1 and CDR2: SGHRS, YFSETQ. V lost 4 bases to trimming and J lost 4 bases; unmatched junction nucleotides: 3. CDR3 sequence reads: CASSQGQGAYNEQFF. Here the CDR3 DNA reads TGCGCCAGCAGCCAGGGACAGGGGGCTTACAATGAGCAGTTCTTC. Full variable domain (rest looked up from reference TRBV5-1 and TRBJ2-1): KAGVTQTPRYLIKTRGQQVTLSCSPISGHRSVSWYQQTPGQGLQFLFEYFSETQRNKGNFPGRFSGRQFSNSRSEMNVSTLELGDSALYLCASSQGQGAYNEQFFGPGTRLTVL.

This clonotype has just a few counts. Here the CDR3 DNA reads TGTGCCAGCAGCAAAAATCAGCGGAGCAAAGAGACCCAGTACTTC. Translation: CASSKNQRSKETQYF. V usage is TRBV7-8 and J usage is TRBJ2-5, with a tentative D call TRBD2 (5 bases). Looked up from germline, CDR1 is SGHVS and CDR2 is FQNEAQ. The CDR3 extends over 15 amino acids. Deletions cut 5 bases from V and 3 bases from J, with 16 bases between. Complete variable domain (other parts from reference TRBV7-8 and TRBJ2-5): GAGVSQSPRYKVAKRGQDVALRCDPISGHVSLFWYQQALGQGPEFLTYFQNEAQLDKSGLPSDRFFAERPEGSVSTLKIQRTQQEDSAVYLCASSKNQRSKETQYFGPGTRLLVL.